Listed below are T cell receptor beta chains from one sample, sequenced in a study of graft-versus-host responses after intestinal transplantation. The repertoire was sequenced with immunoSEQ multiplex PCR; TCRdb's copy has only in-frame clones and lacks some. The sample shows some 45,000 clones, 91% of them seen only once. This sample comprised PBMCs, obtained 524 days after transplant. Receptors were obtained from a human patient who received an intestinal transplant, so some T cells may come from the graft donor. Each CDR3 is given with its conserved first and last residue. The D gene is left open where the match is weak. Clone size appears in some rows only: once, few, many, or a class for an expanded clone.

v_gene	j_gene	abundance	d_gene	CDR3nt	CDR3aa
TRBV30	TRBJ2-1	NA	TRBD1	TGTGCCTGGAGTGGAAGACAGGGGGCATCCTACAATGAGCAGTTCTTC	CAWSGRQGASYNEQFF
TRBV5-5	TRBJ2-1	NA	TRBD2	TGTGCCAGCAGCCTAGGGGGACTAGGGAATGAGCAGTTCTTC	CASSLGGLGNEQFF
TRBV2	TRBJ2-7	NA	NA	TGTGCCAGCAGAGGGTCGATCTCCTACGAGCAGTACTTC	CASRGSISYEQYF
TRBV19	TRBJ2-7	NA	TRBD2	TGTGCCAGTAGTGCACAAGCGGGAGGCTCCTACGAGCAGTACTTC	CASSAQAGGSYEQYF
TRBV4-2	TRBJ2-2	NA	NA	TGTGCCAGCAGCCAAGGGCTAGGAGGAACCGGGGAGCTGTTTTTT	CASSQGLGGTGELFF
TRBV5-6	TRBJ1-2	NA	NA	TGTGCCAGCAGCTTGGTCGGGGTAGAGGACTATGGCTACACCTTC	CASSLVGVEDYGYTF
TRBV5-4	TRBJ2-3	NA	TRBD2	TGTGCCAGCAGCTCCGGAACTAGCGGGAGGGCCAAATTCACAGATACGCAGTATTTT	CASSSGTSGRAKFTDTQYF
TRBV2	TRBJ1-1	NA	TRBD1	TGTGCCATCCCGGACAGGTGGGGGGATAAAGAGGCTTTCTTT	CAIPDRWGDKEAFF
TRBV28	TRBJ2-7	NA	TRBD1	TGTGCCAGCAGTATACAGGGACAGCCTCCACGAGAGCAGTACTTC	CASSIQGQPPREQYF
TRBV28	TRBJ1-2	once	TRBD1	TGTGCCAGCAGCCAGACAGGGGGCGCCTTTAACTATGGCTACACCTTC	CASSQTGGAFNYGYTF
TRBV7-3	TRBJ2-2	NA	NA	TGTGCCAGCAGCTTAGATCCCCTCACCGGGGAGCTGTTTTTT	CASSLDPLTGELFF
TRBV5-4	TRBJ2-5	once	NA	TGTGCCAGCAGCCGACAGGGTGGGGGGCAAGAGACCCAGTACTTC	CASSRQGGGQETQYF
TRBV7-3	TRBJ2-3	NA	NA	TGTGCCAGCAGCTTAGGCAGGGATTTTACAGATACGCAGTATTTT	CASSLGRDFTDTQYF
TRBV28	TRBJ2-7	NA	NA	TGTGCCAGCAGTTCGACAGGCGACTCGAACTACGAGCAGTACTTC	CASSSTGDSNYEQYF
TRBV7-8	TRBJ1-2	NA	TRBD1	TGTGCCAGCAGCTTAGATGGACAGGGCAGAATCTATGGCTACACCTTC	CASSLDGQGRIYGYTF
TRBV28	TRBJ2-1	NA	TRBD2	TGTGCCAGCAGTTTTAGCGGGAGCAATGAGCAGTTCTTC	CASSFSGSNEQFF
TRBV6-4	TRBJ1-4	NA	NA	TGTGCCAGCAGTGTAACAGGGTTTGTGAGTAGGAAAAAACTGTTTTTT	CASSVTGFVSRKKLFF
TRBV15	TRBJ1-1	NA	NA	TGTGCCACCAGCAGAGAGGGGCGGGTTACGAACACTGAAGCTTTCTTT	CATSREGRVTNTEAFF
TRBV7-2	TRBJ2-5	NA	TRBD1	TGTGCCAGCAGCTTAGGAACCGGGACAGGGTACCAAGAGACCCAGTACTTC	CASSLGTGTGYQETQYF
TRBV27	TRBJ2-1	once	NA	TGTGCCAGCAGTTTATCCCTCCCCGGCGAGCAGTTCTTC	CASSLSLPGEQFF
TRBV7-9	TRBJ1-4	NA	NA	TGTGCCAGCAGCTTAGTCGGGAATAATGAAAAACTGTTTTTT	CASSLVGNNEKLFF
TRBV6-4	TRBJ2-3	once	TRBD2	TGTGCCAGCAGAATCCTAGCGGGCACCACAGATACGCAGTATTTT	CASRILAGTTDTQYF
TRBV28	TRBJ2-1	NA	NA	TGTGCCAGCCTAAGTAGAGAGGGCAATGAGCAGTTCTTC	CASLSREGNEQFF
TRBV7-9	TRBJ2-7	NA	TRBD1	TGTGCCAGCAGCGAGGGACAGGGAAGTTCCTACGAGCAGTACTTC	CASSEGQGSSYEQYF
TRBV4-1	TRBJ2-7	NA	NA	TGCGCCAGCAGCCAGTACGAGGGGTCCTCCTACGAGCAGTACTTC	CASSQYEGSSYEQYF
TRBV7-7	TRBJ2-1	few	NA	TGTGCTAGCAGCTTTGGGACACTGATTGGTGATGAGCAGTTCTTC	CASSFGTLIGDEQFF
TRBV10-2	TRBJ1-3	NA	TRBD1	TGCGCCAGCAGTGAGGACAGGGTAGACACCATATATTTT	CASSEDRVDTIYF
TRBV27	TRBJ2-7	NA	TRBD1	TGTGCCAGCAGTACAGGGGATGGCTACGAGCAGTACTTC	CASSTGDGYEQYF
TRBV11-2	TRBJ2-7	NA	TRBD1	TGTGCCAGCAGCCCCCAGGGGGCGAGTTACTACGAGCAGTACTTC	CASSPQGASYYEQYF
TRBV5-5	TRBJ1-5	NA	NA	TGTGCCAGCAGCTTAGTCCAACATGGGCAGGGAAATCAGCCCCAGCATTTT	CASSLVQHGQGNQPQHF
TRBV28	TRBJ1-3	NA	NA	TGTGCCAGCCGTTACTCTTCAAGCTCTGGAAACACCATATATTTT	CASRYSSSSGNTIYF
TRBV13	TRBJ1-1	NA	NA	TGTGCCAGCAGCTCAAAAGGGGATTCGGAGACTGAAGCTTTCTTT	CASSSKGDSETEAFF
TRBV4-1	TRBJ1-1	NA	NA	TGCGCCAGCAGCCAAGTGTACGCTAACGAAGCTTTCTTT	CASSQVYANEAFF
TRBV19	TRBJ1-5	NA	NA	TGTGCCAGTCGTTACAGTGGGAGGGGAGGAAGCAATCAGCCCCAGCATTTT	CASRYSGRGGSNQPQHF
TRBV27	TRBJ2-3	NA	TRBD1	TGTGCCAGCAGTTTATTTCCACCGGGACAGGAATTCACAGATACGCAGTATTTT	CASSLFPPGQEFTDTQYF
TRBV5-1	TRBJ2-7	NA	NA	TGCGCCAGCAGCTTCCAGGGGTCCTCCTACGAGCAGTACTTC	CASSFQGSSYEQYF
TRBV5-5	TRBJ2-3	NA	TRBD2	TGTGCCAGCAGCTTTCGACTAGCGGGAGTAGATACGCAGTATTTT	CASSFRLAGVDTQYF
TRBV5-8	TRBJ1-1	NA	NA	TGTGCCAGCAGCCAAGGGGGAGCGAACACTGAAGCTTTCTTT	CASSQGGANTEAFF
TRBV7-6	TRBJ2-1	NA	NA	TGTGCCAGCAGCTTACGAGGCGGCTCCTACAATGAGCAGTTCTTC	CASSLRGGSYNEQFF
TRBV5-1	TRBJ1-1	once	NA	TGCGCCAGCAGCTTGGGAACTGGGAGTCACACTGAAGCTTTCTTT	CASSLGTGSHTEAFF
TRBV11-2	TRBJ1-1	NA	NA	TGTGCCAGCAGCTCCCTTTCCGGTTCCCCTGACACTGAAGCTTTCTTT	CASSSLSGSPDTEAFF
TRBV18	TRBJ1-2	NA	NA	TGTGCCAGCTCACCAGATAAAGGGGACTATGGCTACACCTTC	CASSPDKGDYGYTF